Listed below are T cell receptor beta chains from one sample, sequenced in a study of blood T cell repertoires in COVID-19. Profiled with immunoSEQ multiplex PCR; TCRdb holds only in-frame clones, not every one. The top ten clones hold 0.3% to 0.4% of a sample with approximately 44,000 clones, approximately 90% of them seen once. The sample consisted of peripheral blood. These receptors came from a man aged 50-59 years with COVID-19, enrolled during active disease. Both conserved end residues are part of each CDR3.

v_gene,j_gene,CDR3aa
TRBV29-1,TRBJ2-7,CSVVRNRGSSYEQYF
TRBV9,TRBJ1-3,CASSTGQGIAGNTIYF
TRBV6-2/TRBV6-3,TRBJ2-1,CASSYSTRLAGGPGEQFF
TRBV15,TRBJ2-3,CATSANSPSLYTDTQYF
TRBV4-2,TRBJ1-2,CASSQDIDTPNYGYTF
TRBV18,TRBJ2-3,CASSPWRNTDTQYF
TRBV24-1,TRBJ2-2,CATSDSGGAGVVTGELFF
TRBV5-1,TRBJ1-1,CASSLFGGSNTEAFF
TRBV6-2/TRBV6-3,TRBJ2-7,CASSYLYEQYF
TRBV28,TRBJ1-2,CASRYPTGVRGYTF
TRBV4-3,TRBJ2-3,CASSHRTGHRTDTQYF
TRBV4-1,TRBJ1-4,CASSQRQGEEKLFF
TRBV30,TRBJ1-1,CGWRTAAPEAFF
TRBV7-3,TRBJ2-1,CASSFVRGRVEQFF
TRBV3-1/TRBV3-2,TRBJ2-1,CASSQGGGTYNEQFF
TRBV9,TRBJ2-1,CASSPMESSGSNEQFF
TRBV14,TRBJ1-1,CASSQGQGIEAFF
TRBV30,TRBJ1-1,CAWTYSGTGGNTEAFF
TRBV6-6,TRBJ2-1,CASSGAYNEQFF
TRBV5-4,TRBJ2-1,CASSLVGGYNEQFF
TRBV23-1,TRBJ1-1,CASSHLDDSTLNTEAFF
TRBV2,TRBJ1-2,CASRQDRRYTF
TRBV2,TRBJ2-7,CASSATSGVGQYF
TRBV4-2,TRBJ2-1,CASSQSRWLVPADEQFF
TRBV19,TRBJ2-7,CASSLKPDSSGRIYEQYF
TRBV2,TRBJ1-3,CASSGYISGNTIYF
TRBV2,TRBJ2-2,CASSRENTGELFF
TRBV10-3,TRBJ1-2,CAISEGRGYGYTF
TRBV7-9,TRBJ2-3,CASSLGGPEGDTQYF
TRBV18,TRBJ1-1,CASSPDRGSTEAFF
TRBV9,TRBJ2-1,CASSVELALGEQFF
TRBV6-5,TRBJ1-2,CASRTGLRGYTF
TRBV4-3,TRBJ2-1,CASSQDSATGAYNEQFF
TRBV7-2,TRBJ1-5,CASSLGGGAASQPQHF
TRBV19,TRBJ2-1,CASTSGRAGDEQFF
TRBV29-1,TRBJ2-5,CSVLAGGETQYF
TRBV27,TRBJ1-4,CASRRTGPVEKLFF
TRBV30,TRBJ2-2,CAWSPPTSSSSGRSTGELFF
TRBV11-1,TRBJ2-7,CASSPRTSGTPYEQYF
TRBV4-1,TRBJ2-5,CASSRPPGAGGGETQYF
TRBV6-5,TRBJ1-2,CASRRPGDLSYGYTF
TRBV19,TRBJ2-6,CASSISRGGFSGANVLTF
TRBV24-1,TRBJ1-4,CATRTGNEKLFF
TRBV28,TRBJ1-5,CASSSIRVSLDQPQHF
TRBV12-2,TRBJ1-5,CASRLFCRQGNQPQHF
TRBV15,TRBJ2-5,CATRQGWETQYF
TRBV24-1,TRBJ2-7,CATSDSPPEPGGQYF
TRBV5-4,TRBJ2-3,CASSREQGGSTDTQYF
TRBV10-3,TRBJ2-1,CAISDPEDRGYEQFF
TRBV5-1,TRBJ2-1,CASSSMLALDGNEQFF
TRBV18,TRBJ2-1,CASSPPSGDRVYNEQFF
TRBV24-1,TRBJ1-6,CATSDLLGRVSNSPLHF
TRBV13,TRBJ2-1,CASSPRRTSGRNNEQFF
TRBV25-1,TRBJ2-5,CASRVAGVVETQYF
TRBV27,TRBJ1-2,CASSSDRALYGYTF
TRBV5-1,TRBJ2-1,CASSSRRSGGPRDNEQFF
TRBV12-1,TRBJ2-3,CASSPGTGGVDTQYF
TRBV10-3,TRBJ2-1,CAISDRMAGGGGEQFF
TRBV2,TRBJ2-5,CASIQGGQETQYF